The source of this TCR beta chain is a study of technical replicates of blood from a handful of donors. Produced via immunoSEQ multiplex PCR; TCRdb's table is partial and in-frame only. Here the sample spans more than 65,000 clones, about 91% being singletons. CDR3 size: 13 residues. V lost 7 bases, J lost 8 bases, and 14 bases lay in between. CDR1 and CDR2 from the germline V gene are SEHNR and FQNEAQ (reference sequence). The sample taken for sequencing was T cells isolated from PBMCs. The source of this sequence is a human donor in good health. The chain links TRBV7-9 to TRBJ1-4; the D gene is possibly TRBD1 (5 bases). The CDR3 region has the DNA TGTGCCAGCACCCTTAGTCACAGGGAAAAACTGTTTTTT. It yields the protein CASTLSHREKLFF.